These T cell receptor beta chains were read from a single sample in a study of shared clonotypes between healthy human individuals. Method: immunoSEQ multiplex PCR; TCRdb's copy keeps in-frame clones and lacks some. This table holds roughly 760,000 clones, around 72% found once. Sample: memory CD4+ T cells sorted from blood. These receptors all stem from a woman aged 25-40 years in good health. Both conserved end residues are part of each CDR3. D genes are given only for firm matches. Rows give clone size only sometimes, using once, few, many, or a class for an expanded clone.

NA	TRBV29-1	TRBJ2-5	NA	TGCAGCACCGAGGACAGTTCTTGGGGGGAGACCCAGTACTTC	CSTEDSSWGETQYF
NA	TRBV9	TRBJ2-5	NA	TGTGCCAGCAGCACACAGGCATCCGAAGAGACCCAGTACTTC	CASSTQASEETQYF
NA	TRBV28	TRBJ2-7	TRBD2	TGTGCCAGCAGTTTAGCGGGAGGAGGCTACGAGCAGTACTTC	CASSLAGGGYEQYF
NA	TRBV2	TRBJ2-2	TRBD2	TGTGCCAGCAGGAGGGGTTTAGCGGGAGGTACAACCGGGGAGCTGTTTTTT	CASRRGLAGGTTGELFF
once	TRBV10-1	TRBJ1-1	TRBD1	TGCGCCAGCTATGGACAGGGGGAGACTGAAGCTTTCTTT	CASYGQGETEAFF
once	TRBV23-1	TRBJ1-1	NA	TGCGCCAGCAGTCATCCCCCAAGTGAGAACACTGAAGCTTTCTTT	CASSHPPSENTEAFF
few	TRBV11-2	TRBJ1-2	TRBD1	TGTGCCAGCAGCTTAGGACAGGGTGACTATGGCTACACCTTC	CASSLGQGDYGYTF
NA	TRBV30	TRBJ1-5	NA	TGTGCCTGGAGTTCCGGGACCTACAATCAGCCCCAGCATTTT	CAWSSGTYNQPQHF
few	TRBV7-3	TRBJ2-1	NA	TGTGCCAGCAGCTTAAACTCGGATCCGTCCTACAATGAGCAGTTCTTC	CASSLNSDPSYNEQFF
once	TRBV7-7	TRBJ2-3	NA	TGTGCCAGCAGCTTAGCGGAAGCGGATACGCAGTATTTT	CASSLAEADTQYF
NA	TRBV29-1	TRBJ2-2	TRBD2	TGCAGCGTTGGACGGCACGGCGGGAGGTTTGATACCGGGGAGCTGTTTTTT	CSVGRHGGRFDTGELFF
few	TRBV18	TRBJ2-1	TRBD1	TGTGCCAGCTCACCAGGGCTTCCGGGACAGGGTACCAAGAATGAGCAGTTCTTC	CASSPGLPGQGTKNEQFF
NA	TRBV5-5	TRBJ1-3	NA	TGTGCCAGCAGCTTCGAGGGGTCTGGAAACACCATATATTTT	CASSFEGSGNTIYF
few	TRBV28	TRBJ2-1	TRBD2	TGTGCCAGCAGTTTATCCTCGTGGCTAGCGGGAGCATATGAGCAGTTCTTC	CASSLSSWLAGAYEQFF
NA	TRBV6-5	TRBJ2-3	NA	TGTGCCAGCCGGAGGGGCCCCAGCACAGATACGCAGTATTTT	CASRRGPSTDTQYF
NA	TRBV5-1	TRBJ2-5	NA	TGCGCCAGCAGCTTGGTCCAGGGGAGGGAGACCCAGTACTTC	CASSLVQGRETQYF
NA	TRBV5-1	TRBJ1-3	NA	TGCGCCAGCAGCTTGGCCCCTACAGGGTCCGGAAACACCATATATTTT	CASSLAPTGSGNTIYF